The 30 T cell receptor beta chains presented below share a single source sample, sequenced in a study of human T cells and chemical hapten exposure. The time point here: pre-sensitization, week 0. Treatment meaning: therapeutic diphenylcyclopropenone sensitization with weekly scalp DPC. One entry per CDR3 protein, called by TCRdb with MiXCR from the RACE reads. The profile shows 90,000 or so distinct CDR3 sequences, 7.5% to 9.5% of them singletons. This material consisted of whole blood, taken in connection with sensitization to the hapten diphenylcyclopropenone (DPC). These receptors all stem from a middle-aged man with alopecia areata. Some clones in this sample may be carry-over from other donors' samples.

The chain links TRBV6-6 to TRBJ2-3, with 11 bases aligning to TRBD2. Germline V gene lookup returns CDR1 MNHNY and CDR2 SVGAGI (reference sequence). CDR3 length: 18 residues. The trim removed 5 bases at V and 2 bases at J, leaving 12 bases unmatched. The CDR3, as DNA: TGTGCCAGCAGTCCACCTCCGGGACTAGCGGAGTTCACAGATACGCAGTATTTT. Translating it yields CASSPPPGLAEFTDTQYF.

As regards this clonotype: A read error may be the cause here, since a much bigger clone is one base away. This chain uses TRBV6-5 with TRBJ2-3; D may be TRBD2 (5 bases). The germline V gene encodes CDR1 MNHEY and CDR2 SVGAGI. The length of the CDR3 is 15 residues. The CDR3 sequence is CPSRRDYTKADTQYF. The CDR3 nucleotides read TGTCCCAGCAGGCGAGACTATACCAAAGCAGATACGCAGTATTTT.

The gene calls are TRBV5-1 and TRBJ2-3, with TRBD1 matching over 9 bases. Per the germline V gene, CDR1 is SGHRS and CDR2 is YFSETQ. J lost 6 bases, V lost 6 bases, and 5 bases had no gene match. CDR3 length: 13 amino acids. The CDR3 spells CASMRTGDDTQYF. CDR3 DNA sequence: TGCGCCAGCATGCGGACAGGGGATGATACGCAGTATTTT.

This clonotype was recorded many times. The chain joins TRBV6-2 or TRBV6-3 to TRBJ2-2; TRBD1 matches 9 bases. The germline CDR1 and CDR2 sequences are MNHEY and SVGEGT. Losses at the gene ends were 6 bases for V and 5 bases for J; bases not matched to a gene: 10. This CDR3 spans 16 amino acids. CDR3 sequence (DNA): TGTGCCAGCAGATATACGGGGACAGGGAGAACCGGGGAGCTGTTTTTT. It codes for CASRYTGTGRTGELFF.

This clonotype was counted between two and nine times. This chain uses TRBV20-1 with TRBJ2-4; D is perhaps TRBD2 (5 bases). This CDR3 has 13 amino acids. Per the germline V gene, CDR1 is DFQATT and CDR2 is SNEGSKA (reference sequence). Between the trimmed V and J ends, which lost 7 bases and 6 bases, there was a span of 16 bases. CDR3 in DNA: TGCAGTGTCCCGGACTTGCTCGGAAACATTCAGTACTTC. It translates to CSVPDLLGNIQYF.

The chain links TRBV7-2 to TRBJ2-1; 11 bases align to TRBD2. J lost 5 bases, V lost 7 bases, and 7 bases had no gene match. The V gene's germline CDR1 is SGHTA and CDR2 FQGNSA. This CDR3 comprises 15 residues. In DNA form, the CDR3 reads TGTGCCAGCACCAAAGAGGGACTAGCGGACAATGAGCAGTTCTTC. Translation gives CASTKEGLADNEQFF.

The chain has TRBV6-2 or TRBV6-3 and TRBJ2-1; D may match TRBD1 or TRBD2 (5 bases each). This CDR3 is built from 15 residues. V was trimmed by 7 bases and J by 2 bases, leaving 15 bases between them. Germline assignment: CDR1 MNHEY and CDR2 SVGEGT. The chain's CDR3 is CASISGPNTYNEQFF. Here the CDR3 DNA reads TGTGCCAGCATCTCGGGACCGAACACCTACAATGAGCAGTTCTTC.

This chain joins TRBV20-1 and TRBJ2-2, with TRBD1 matching over 7 bases. CDR1 and CDR2 (germline): DFQATT, SNEGSKA (reference sequence). Unmatched junction bases numbered 7, after V lost 5 bases and J lost 1 base. The CDR3 contains 15 residues. The CDR3 protein is CSALQGFKNTGELFF. The CDR3 DNA reads TGCAGTGCTCTACAGGGGTTCAAGAACACCGGGGAGCTGTTTTTT.

This chain connects TRBV18 to TRBJ1-1; TRBD1 is a possible D gene (6 bases). Germline CDR1 KGHSH, CDR2 LQKENI. V shed 6 bases and J shed 6 bases, with 14 bases lying between them. The CDR3 is 13 residues long. Here the CDR3 reads CASSRNREPEAFF. DNA for the CDR3: TGTGCCAGCTCGCGCAACAGGGAGCCTGAAGCTTTCTTT.

This clonotype was recorded a few times. V usage is TRBV11-2 and J usage is TRBJ2-1; D ambiguous. Germline CDR1 and CDR2: SGHAT and FQNNGV. This CDR3 has 12 amino acids. V lost 1 base, J lost 10 bases, and 8 bases lay in between. CDR3 DNA sequence: TGTGCCAGCAGCTTAGTTGACACCGAGCAGTTCTTC. Translation: CASSLVDTEQFF.

This clonotype was observed many times. The chain couples TRBV2 to TRBJ1-2, with D perhaps matching TRBD1 (5 bases). V was clipped by 1 base and J by 5 bases, with 17 bases between them. Germline CDR1 SNHLY, CDR2 FYNNEI. The CDR3 runs to 16 residues. CDR3 coding DNA: TGTGCCAGCAGTGAAGTTGTGGCAGGGTTCAATTATGGCTACACCTTC. Translating it yields CASSEVVAGFNYGYTF.

This clonotype was seen more than once but under ten times. The V and J genes are TRBV12-3 or TRBV12-4 and TRBJ1-3, with a tentative D call TRBD1 (5 bases). Trimming stripped 5 bases from V and 0 bases from J, with 14 bases between. This CDR3 region has 16 residues. The CDR3 DNA reads as TGTGCCAGCAGTCCTGACAGACTGAGCTCTGGAAACACCATATATTTT. Protein product: CASSPDRLSSGNTIYF.

At least ten counts were recorded for this clonotype. V and J are TRBV20-1 and TRBJ1-2, with TRBD1 as a possible D gene (5 bases). The length of the CDR3 is 12 residues. Germline CDR1 DFQATT, CDR2 SNEGSKA (reference sequence). With 6 bases removed from V and 4 bases from J, the gap between germline ends came to 12 bases. The CDR3 nucleotides read TGCAGTGCCAGGGTTAGCGGCTATGGCTACACCTTC. Encoded protein: CSARVSGYGYTF.

This clonotype was recorded at least ten times. The chain employs TRBV29-1 and TRBJ2-1; perhaps TRBD2 as D (6 bases). This CDR3 comprises 14 residues. The germline V gene encodes CDR1 SQVTM and CDR2 ANQGSEA. V gave up 5 bases and J gave up 5 bases, with 16 bases separating them. The CDR3 loop is CSVSRGGPDNEQFF. The CDR3 DNA reads as TGCAGCGTTAGCCGAGGAGGGCCAGACAATGAGCAGTTCTTC.

V is TRBV29-1 and J is TRBJ1-2; 8 bases fit TRBD1. V lost 7 bases, J lost 0 bases, and 10 bases stayed unmatched. The CDR3 totals 15 residues. Germline V gives CDR1 SQVTM, CDR2 ANQGSEA. CDR3 DNA: TGCAGCGGAGGTGGGACAGGAGATTCTAACTATGGCTACACCTTC. It translates to CSGGGTGDSNYGYTF. The full variable domain, with the rest looked up from reference TRBV29-1 and TRBJ1-2, is SAVISQKPSRDICQRGTSLTIQCQVDSQVTMMFWYRQQPGQSLTLIATANQGSEATYESGFVIDKFPISRPNLTFSTLTVSNMSPEDSSIYLCSGGGTGDSNYGYTFGSGTRLTVV.

This sequence joins TRBV11-3 and TRBJ2-1; 7 bases map to TRBD2. J was trimmed by 7 bases and V by 3 bases; bases with no gene match: 12. The V gene's germline CDR1 is SGHNT and CDR2 YENEEA. This CDR3 contains 16 residues. The CDR3 nucleotides are TGTGCCAGCAGCTTTGGTTTGGGCGGGAGTTATAATGAGCAGTTCTTC. This sequence encodes CASSFGLGGSYNEQFF.

The chain couples TRBV7-9 to TRBJ1-1; D unresolved. V lost 5 bases and J lost 3, with 19 bases in between. The CDR3 sequence is 16 residues long. Germline-derived CDR1 and CDR2 are SEHNR and FQNEAQ (reference sequence). The CDR3 coding sequence is TGTGCCAGCAGCCTAGGTTCCAGGAAGAGTGACACTGAAGCTTTCTTT. Translated, it gives CASSLGSRKSDTEAFF.

This chain uses TRBV30 with TRBJ2-7; D is ambiguous. V was shortened by 0 bases and J by 6 bases, with 12 bases between the two germline ends. The length of the CDR3 is 13 residues. CDR1 GTSNPN and CDR2 SVGIG come from the germline V gene (reference sequence). CDR3 region: CAWSVLRFGEQYF. DNA of the CDR3: TGTGCCTGGAGTGTATTAAGGTTTGGCGAGCAGTACTTC.

V gene TRBV5-1 combines with J gene TRBJ2-6; possibly TRBD2 for D (5 bases). Trimming removed 0 bases at V and 2 bases at J, with 18 bases between. Germline-derived CDR1 and CDR2 are SGHRS and YFSETQ. This CDR3 is built from 19 residues. In DNA form, the CDR3 reads TGCGCCAGCAGCTTGGAACCCCGGGGAAAGGGAGCTGGGGCCAACGTCCTGACTTTC. This encodes CASSLEPRGKGAGANVLTF.

At least ten counts were recorded for this clonotype. The gene calls are TRBV29-1 and TRBJ2-3; a possible D gene is TRBD2 (5 bases). V lost 3 bases to trimming and J lost 11 bases, with 12 bases between them. The CDR3 loop spans 11 amino acids. Germline CDR1 reads SQVTM; CDR2 reads ANQGSEA. The CDR3 sequence: CSVDVVRGQYF. The DNA for the CDR3 is TGCAGCGTTGATGTTGTCCGGGGGCAGTATTTT.

This clonotype appeared a few times. The chain combines TRBV29-1 with TRBJ2-5; 12 bases fit TRBD1. Trimming cost V 2 bases and J 5 bases; bases outside gene matches: 18. The germline gives CDR1 SQVTM, CDR2 ANQGSEA. There are 19 residues in the CDR3. CDR3 DNA sequence: TGCAGCGTTGAACAACCGTTAGGGGCCGGGACAGGGGGCATTGAGACCCAGTACTTC. Encoded protein: CSVEQPLGAGTGGIETQYF.

This clonotype was picked up many times. The CDR3 DNA reads TGCAGTGCTAGAGATGGGTCCCTAGCGGGGCGGGGAGATACGCAGTATTTT. It specifies CSARDGSLAGRGDTQYF. The chain has TRBV20-1 and TRBJ2-3, with TRBD2 matching over 9 bases. This CDR3 has 17 residues. Germline CDR1 and CDR2: DFQATT and SNEGSKA (reference sequence). Losses at the gene ends were 0 bases for V and 5 bases for J; bases not matched to a gene: 12.

This clonotype has a count of ten or more. This rearrangement joins TRBV9 to TRBJ2-5; TRBD2 agrees at 10 bases. The CDR3 totals 15 residues. Germline assignment: CDR1 SGDLS and CDR2 YYNGEE. V gave up 5 bases and J gave up 5 bases; unmatched junction bases: 9. CDR3 sequence (DNA): TGTGCCAGCAGTTCACGAGCGGGAGGGACGGAGACCCAGTACTTC. Translated, it gives CASSSRAGGTETQYF. Supplemented by reference TRBV9 and TRBJ2-5, the full variable domain reads DSGVTQTPKHLITATGQRVTLRCSPRSGDLSVYWYQQSLDQGLQFLIQYYNGEERAKGNILERFSAQQFPDLHSELNLSSLELGDSALYFCASSSRAGGTETQYFGPGTRLLVL.

This clonotype has more than one count but fewer than ten. The J gene is TRBJ1-6, the V gene TRBV20-1; 9 bases fit TRBD1. Germline lookup yields CDR1 DFQATT and CDR2 SNEGSKA (reference sequence). After removal of 6 bases from V and 6 bases from J, the junction contained 6 bases not matched to a gene. This CDR3 is built from 14 residues. CDR3 sequence (DNA): TGCAGTGCACAACAGGGGGCTGGTAATTCACCCCTCCACTTT. It yields the protein CSAQQGAGNSPLHF.

The sample holds many counts of this clonotype. The genes are TRBV29-1 and TRBJ2-3; D not resolved. The CDR3 is 11 residues long. CDR1 is SQVTM and CDR2 is ANQGSEA in the germline V gene. Between the trimmed V and J ends, which lost 8 bases and 2 bases, there was a span of 8 bases. CDR3 loop: CSLASTDTQYF. In DNA form, the CDR3 reads TGCAGCCTTGCGTCCACAGATACGCAGTATTTT.

This clonotype was seen a few times. The rearrangement joins TRBV6-6 to TRBJ2-3; the match to TRBD2 covers 12 bases. Trimming cost V 8 bases and J 3 bases; bases outside gene matches: 12. The CDR3 covers 17 residues. Germline assignment: CDR1 MNHNY and CDR2 SVGAGI (reference sequence). The CDR3 loop reads CASRTTRTSGKTDTQYF. In DNA, the CDR3 is TGTGCCAGCCGAACGACCCGGACTAGCGGGAAAACAGATACGCAGTATTTT.

In DNA form, the CDR3 reads TGCAGTGCTGGGACAGGGAAAAATCAGCCCCAGCATTTT. Amino acid sequence: CSAGTGKNQPQHF. The genes are TRBV20-1 and TRBJ1-5; TRBD1 matches at 9 bases. The V gene's germline CDR1 is DFQATT and CDR2 SNEGSKA (reference sequence). V was clipped by 5 bases and J by 4 bases; unmatched bases: 3. CDR3 length: 13 residues.

The rearrangement joins TRBV7-9 to TRBJ2-2; no clear D gene. Germline V gene data show CDR1 as SEHNR and CDR2 as FQNEAQ (reference sequence). V lost 6 bases and J 0 bases, leaving 11 bases between the germline ends. CDR3 length: 15 amino acids. CDR3 DNA: TGTGCCAGCAGAAAAGACACCGCGAACACCGGGGAGCTGTTTTTT. This codes for CASRKDTANTGELFF.

This clonotype showed up just a few times. The chain has TRBV20-1 and TRBJ2-7, with a tentative D call TRBD2 (7 bases). Trimming cost V 5 bases and J 7 bases, with 18 bases left between them. The CDR3 runs 13 residues. Germline assignment: CDR1 DFQATT and CDR2 SNEGSKA (reference sequence). The CDR3: CSAWGGGAGEQYV. The CDR3 DNA sequence: TGCAGTGCTTGGGGAGGGGGGGCCGGGGAGCAGTACGTC.

This clonotype showed up many times. The genes are TRBV20-1 and TRBJ1-2; no clear D. The CDR3 runs to 12 residues. The V and J ends lost 0 bases and 4 bases respectively, with 6 bases between them. The germline V gene has CDR1 DFQATT and CDR2 SNEGSKA (reference sequence). Here the CDR3 reads CSAREGAYGYTF. Here the CDR3 DNA reads TGCAGTGCTAGAGAGGGCGCCTATGGCTACACCTTC.